A single sample gave rise to the 18 T cell receptor beta chains below, sequenced in a study of regulatory T cells in long-lasting Graves disease. Indicated time point: newly diagnosed GD, antithyroid drugs for less than 3 months. PBMC-derived RNA was used for the TCR library. Building the TCR beta libraries relied on iRepertoire HTBI primers, and CDR3 regions underwent Arm-PCR. Via MiXCR, TCRdb re-called the multiplex PCR reads, giving one row per CDR3 protein. The sample yields around 240,000 distinct CDR3 sequences, 18% seen once. These data were likewise used in another study, on T cells in Graves' hyperthyroidism and ophthalmopathy.

The sample here was peripheral blood mononuclear cells (PBMCs), taken at new diagnosis, from a patient treated with antithyroid drugs. Every receptor here comes from a woman younger than 45 with Graves disease.

This clonotype appeared many times. The chain carries TRBV19 and TRBJ1-2; 7 nucleotides match TRBD1. The length of the CDR3 is 15 residues. Trimming took 5 bases from V and 0 from J; bases not matched to a gene: 6. Germline V gives CDR1 LNHDA, CDR2 SQIVND (reference sequence). The CDR3 nucleotides are TGTGCCAGTAGTCCCCGACAGGGTACTAACTATGGCTACACCTTC. Amino acids: CASSPRQGTNYGYTF.

This clonotype was seen a handful of times. The chain combines TRBV20-1 with TRBJ2-3; 8 positions match TRBD2. CDR3 length: 14 amino acids. Germline CDR1 reads DFQATT; CDR2 reads SNEGSKA (reference sequence). The J segment lost 0 bases and the V segment lost 3 bases, leaving 2 bases of the junction unmatched. CDR3 coding DNA: TGCAGTGCTAGCGGGGGGGCCAGCACAGATACGCAGTATTTT. Its protein is CSASGGASTDTQYF.

This clonotype was seen ten or more times. The chain joins TRBV20-1 to TRBJ1-2; D gene uncertain. Trimming cost V 6 bases and J 3 bases, with 14 bases left between them. The CDR3 covers 13 residues. Per the germline V gene, CDR1 is DFQATT and CDR2 is SNEGSKA (reference sequence). Written as DNA, the CDR3 is TGCAGTGCCCTACCGGGTCAGGACTATGGCTACACCTTC. This gives the protein CSALPGQDYGYTF.

In this sample, this clonotype turned up many times. The V gene is TRBV9, the J gene TRBJ2-2, with 8 nucleotides matching TRBD1. This CDR3 spans 16 amino acids. The germline V gene encodes CDR1 SGDLS and CDR2 YYNGEE. Trimming cost V 4 bases and J 4 bases; bases outside gene matches: 9. CDR3 amino acids: CASSLPGQEGTGELFF. CDR3 DNA: TGTGCCAGCAGCTTGCCGGGACAGGAGGGCACCGGGGAGCTGTTTTTT.

This clonotype came up many times. The chain joins TRBV6-1 to TRBJ1-4, with 7 bases fitting TRBD1. Per germline, CDR1 MNHNS and CDR2 SASEGT. The CDR3 loop spans 13 amino acids. J was trimmed by 6 bases and V by 6 bases; bases with no gene match: 4. The CDR3 DNA sequence: TGTGCCAGCAGCGACAGGGCGGATGAAAAACTGTTTTTT. It is translated as CASSDRADEKLFF.

This rearrangement joins TRBV14 to TRBJ2-1; D gene ambiguous. Between the trimmed V and J ends, which lost 0 bases and 1 base, there was a span of 4 bases. The germline V gene encodes CDR1 SGHDN and CDR2 FVKESK. The CDR3 has 14 residues. In DNA, the CDR3 is TGTGCCAGCAGCCAAGACCCATCCTACAATGAGCAGTTCTTC. Translating it yields CASSQDPSYNEQFF.

This clonotype showed up many times. The J gene is TRBJ2-2, the V gene TRBV12-3 or TRBV12-4; TRBD1 is a possible D gene (5 bases). The germline V and J ends were trimmed by 3 bases and 1 base, with 9 bases remaining between them. The CDR3 is 15 amino acids. CDR3 protein: CASSLGQKNTGELFF. CDR3 nucleotide sequence: TGTGCCAGCAGTTTGGGGCAGAAGAACACCGGGGAGCTGTTTTTT.

This clonotype was detected many times. The V gene is TRBV6-1, the J gene TRBJ1-5, with TRBD1 as a possible D gene (5 bases). In germline, CDR1 is MNHNS, CDR2 SASEGT. This CDR3 comprises 13 residues. Trimming shortened V by 0 bases and J by 7 bases, and 7 bases separated the two germline ends. For the CDR3, the DNA is TGTGCCAGCAGTGAAGCGGGGCGACAGCCCCAGCATTTT. As protein: CASSEAGRQPQHF.

This clonotype came up many times. The chain joins TRBV4-1 to TRBJ2-2, with 12 bases aligning to TRBD2. V was pared by 4 bases and J by 6 bases, with 3 bases of the junction left unmatched. The CDR3 totals 15 residues. The germline V gene has CDR1 MGHRA and CDR2 YSYEKL. The CDR3 loop is CASSPWTSGAGELFF. CDR3 nucleotides: TGCGCCAGCAGCCCGTGGACTAGCGGGGCCGGGGAGCTGTTTTTT.

This clonotype occurred many times. V gene TRBV20-1 combines with J gene TRBJ1-5, with D unresolved. Trimming pared 1 base from V and 0 bases from J, leaving 4 bases between. This CDR3 is 13 amino acids long. The germline gives CDR1 DFQATT, CDR2 SNEGSKA (reference sequence). The CDR3, as DNA: TGCAGTGCTAGAGGCGCTAGCAATCAGCCCCAGCATTTT. It encodes CSARGASNQPQHF.

Ten or more counts support this clonotype. This rearrangement joins TRBV11-2 to TRBJ2-5; 11 bases fit TRBD2. This CDR3 comprises 16 residues. Germline CDR1 reads SGHAT; CDR2 reads FQNNGV. V shed 8 bases and J 5 bases; nucleotides not matched to a gene: 13. This chain's CDR3 is CASLGLLAGDGETQYF. The CDR3 region has the DNA TGTGCCAGCCTCGGTCTACTAGCGGGGGATGGTGAGACCCAGTACTTC. The whole variable domain, filled in from reference TRBV11-2 and TRBJ2-5, reads EAGVAQSPRYKIIEKRQSVAFWCNPISGHATLYWYQQILGQGPKLLIQFQNNGVVDDSQLPKDRFSAERLKGVDSTLKIQPAKLEDSAVYLCASLGLLAGDGETQYFGPGTRLLVL.

There are many counts of this clonotype. The CDR3 bases are TGTGCCACCAGTGCCCAAGTCCCGGACAGGGGGCGATTCAACTATGGCTACACCTTC. It is translated as CATSAQVPDRGRFNYGYTF. The rearrangement links TRBV24-1 to TRBJ1-2; 11 bases match TRBD1. CDR1 and CDR2 (germline): KGHDR, SFDVKD. The CDR3 spans 19 residues. After removal of 5 bases from V and 2 bases from J, the junction contained 15 bases not matched to a gene.

This clonotype was observed at least ten times. The V gene is TRBV15, the J gene TRBJ2-1; weak D call: TRBD2 (6 bases). Trimming took off 4 bases at V and 5 bases at J, with 15 bases between the two ends. The CDR3 covers 15 residues. CDR1 LNHNV and CDR2 YYDKDF come from the germline V gene (reference sequence). CDR3 region: CATSKPSEANNEQFF. Written as DNA, the CDR3 is TGTGCCACCAGCAAGCCTAGCGAGGCCAACAATGAGCAGTTCTTC.

This clonotype was seen many times. CDR3 bases: TGTGCCATCACTGAAAGACAGGGAATGGACACTGAAGCTTTCTTT. Translated: CAITERQGMDTEAFF. This rearrangement joins TRBV10-3 to TRBJ1-1; 7 bases line up with TRBD1. V lost 7 bases and J lost 3; bases outside the gene matches: 11. The CDR3 is 15 amino acids. Germline V gene sequence: CDR1 ENHRY, CDR2 SYGVKD.

This clonotype has ten or more counts. The chain couples TRBV28 to TRBJ2-2, with no clear D. V lost 2 bases and J 0 bases, leaving 16 bases between the germline ends. The CDR3 has 18 amino acids. Germline V gives CDR1 MDHEN, CDR2 SYDVKM. The chain's CDR3 is CASSLPPPGVSNTGELFF. In nucleotides, the CDR3 is TGTGCCAGCAGTTTACCACCTCCGGGTGTATCGAACACCGGGGAGCTGTTTTTT. Based on the CDR3 plus reference TRBV28 and TRBJ2-2, the full variable domain is DVKVTQSSRYLVKRTGEKVFLECVQDMDHENMFWYRQDPGLGLRLIYFSYDVKMKEKGDIPEGYSVSREKKERFSLILESASTNQTSMYLCASSLPPPGVSNTGELFFGEGSRLTVL.

This clonotype came up many times. The V and J genes are TRBV7-3 and TRBJ1-1; D is unresolved. Trimming took 1 base from V and 4 from J, leaving 10 bases between them. The length of the CDR3 is 14 residues. Per germline, CDR1 SGHTA and CDR2 FQGTGA. CDR3 loop: CASSLRGGTTEAFF. The CDR3 DNA reads as TGTGCCAGCAGCTTAAGGGGAGGAACCACTGAAGCTTTCTTT.

Ten or more counts support this clonotype. The chain links TRBV10-1 to TRBJ2-2; D not certain. CDR3 length equals 16 residues. The germline V gene encodes CDR1 WNHNN and CDR2 SYGVQD (reference sequence). V was pared by 0 bases and J by 0 bases, with 8 bases between. The CDR3 DNA reads as TGCGCCAGCAGTGAGTCGGGCAAAGCGAACACCGGGGAGCTGTTTTTT. Protein product: CASSESGKANTGELFF.

Only a few counts were recorded for this clonotype. CDR3 in amino acids: CSVGGIDATNEKLFF. CDR3 coding DNA: TGCAGCGTTGGGGGAATAGATGCAACTAATGAAAAACTGTTTTTT. The chain has TRBV29-1 and TRBJ1-4; no definite D call. Germline CDR1 is SQVTM and CDR2 is ANQGSEA. CDR3 length equals 15 residues. V dropped 4 bases and J dropped 0 bases, with 12 bases sitting between them.